This T cell receptor beta chain was identified in a study of blood T cell repertoires in COVID-19. This clone was found once. In the original processing: Estimation of nucleated cell counts relied on the amplification of reference gene primers. The repertoire was sequenced with immunoSEQ multiplex PCR; TCRdb's copy has only in-frame clones and lacks some. V, J and clone size derive from that table, while D and trimming were established from the DNA sequence. The sample contains roughly 50,000 clones, roughly nine tenths of which appear only once. J was trimmed by 2 bases and V by 4 bases; bases with no gene match: 8. In germline, CDR1 is SGHDT, CDR2 YYEEEE. This CDR3 has 16 amino acids.

The material sequenced was peripheral blood. V and J are TRBV5-6 and TRBJ1-4, with 7 bases identical to TRBD1. The receptor comes from a middle-aged woman with active COVID-19. This CDR3 reads CASSPRQGSTNEKLFF. CDR3 bases: TGTGCCAGCAGCCCGAGACAGGGCTCGACTAATGAAAAACTGTTTTTT.